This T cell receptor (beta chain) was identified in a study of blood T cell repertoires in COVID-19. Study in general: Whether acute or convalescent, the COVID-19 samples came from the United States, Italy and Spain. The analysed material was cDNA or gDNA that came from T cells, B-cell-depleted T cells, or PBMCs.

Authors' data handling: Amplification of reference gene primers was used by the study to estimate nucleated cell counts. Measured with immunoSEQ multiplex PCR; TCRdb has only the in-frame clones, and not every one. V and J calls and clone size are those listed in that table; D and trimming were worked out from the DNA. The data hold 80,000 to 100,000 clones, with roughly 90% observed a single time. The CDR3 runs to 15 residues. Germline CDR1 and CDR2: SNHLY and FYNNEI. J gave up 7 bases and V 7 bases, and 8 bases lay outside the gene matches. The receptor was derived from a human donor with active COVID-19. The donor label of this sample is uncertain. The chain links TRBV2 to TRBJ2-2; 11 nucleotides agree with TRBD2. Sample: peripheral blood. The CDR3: CASTGVAGGFGELFF. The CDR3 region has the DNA TGTGCCAGCACCGGGGTAGCGGGGGGGTTCGGGGAGCTGTTTTTT.